A selection of T cell receptor beta chains follows, all from one sample in a study of T cell responses to AZD1222 COVID-19 vaccine. Sequenced by immunoSEQ multiplex PCR; TCRdb stores in-frame clones only, minus some. Of 130,000 to 150,000 clones listed, approximately 90% were seen once; the top ten hold around 1.8%. Specimen: peripheral blood, collected 28 days after the second AZD1222 dose. These receptors were collected from an adult who received the AZD1222 COVID-19 vaccine. The CDR3 runs from the conserved cysteine through the conserved F or W. A D gene is named only where the DNA matches it firmly. Part of the rows lack a size; the others show once, few, many or a class for expanded clones.

D gene	J gene	V gene	clone size	CDR3 DNA	CDR3 protein
-	TRBJ2-4	TRBV19	-	TGTGCCAGTAGCCTCATCGACGGAATTTTAGCCAAAAACATTCAGTACTTC	CASSLIDGILAKNIQYF
-	TRBJ1-2	TRBV25-1	many	TGTGCCAGCAGTATGGCATCCTATGGCTACACCTTC	CASSMASYGYTF
-	TRBJ1-1	TRBV5-1	-	TGCGCCAGCAGCCCCCTCCCCGGGGGGGATACTGAAGCTTTCTTT	CASSPLPGGDTEAFF
TRBD1	TRBJ2-1	TRBV7-2	-	TGTGCCAGCAGCCCTGGACAGGGGCGCTACAATGAGCAGTTCTTC	CASSPGQGRYNEQFF
-	TRBJ1-1	TRBV13	few	TGTGCCAGCAGCCTACCCCAGGGGAGAGGGACTGAAGCTTTCTTT	CASSLPQGRGTEAFF
-	TRBJ1-2	TRBV29-1	-	TGCAGCGTTGATCGGGGAAACTATGGCTACACCTTC	CSVDRGNYGYTF
-	TRBJ2-1	TRBV5-1	-	TGCGCCAGCAGCTTAATCCCAGAAAGCTCCTACAATGAGCAGTTCTTC	CASSLIPESSYNEQFF
-	TRBJ1-2	TRBV6-1	-	TGTGCCAGCAGTGAAGATGCTAACTATGGCTACACCTTC	CASSEDANYGYTF
-	TRBJ1-5	TRBV12-1	once	TGTGCCAGCAGCTGGAAAAGGGACAGGGGCCTTTATAGCAATCAGCCCCAGCATTTT	CASSWKRDRGLYSNQPQHF
-	TRBJ2-3	TRBV24-1	-	TGTGCCACCAGTGAGTCGGGCCCCGGGGATACGCAGTATTTT	CATSESGPGDTQYF
TRBD2	TRBJ2-2	TRBV4-2	-	TGTGCCAGCAGCCATGGACTAGTAAGCGGGGAGCTGTTTTTT	CASSHGLVSGELFF
-	TRBJ1-1	TRBV2	-	TGTGCCAGCAGTACCGGTACATCTCAGGGGAACACTGAAGCTTTCTTT	CASSTGTSQGNTEAFF
-	TRBJ2-3	TRBV6-1	-	TGTGCCAGCAGTGACCGGCAAAAGGGGGATACGCAGTATTTT	CASSDRQKGDTQYF
TRBD1	TRBJ1-2	TRBV27	-	TGTGCCAGCACCCCTCTGGACAGGGCGGATGGCTACACCTTC	CASTPLDRADGYTF
TRBD2	TRBJ2-1	TRBV15	-	TGTGCCACCAGCTCACCCCAAAGTAGCGGGAGATACAATGAGCAGTTCTTC	CATSSPQSSGRYNEQFF
TRBD2	TRBJ2-3	TRBV5-4	once	TGTGCCAGCAGCTTGGGGCTAGCGGTTAGCACAGATACGCAGTATTTT	CASSLGLAVSTDTQYF
-	TRBJ2-1	TRBV12-5	-	TGTGCTAGTGGTACAGGGGGGGGTTTCTACAATGAGCAGTTCTTC	CASGTGGGFYNEQFF
-	TRBJ1-1	TRBV9	-	TGTGCCAGCAGCGACCTCCCAGTGAACACTGAAGCTTTCTTT	CASSDLPVNTEAFF
-	TRBJ1-1	TRBV18	-	TGTGCCAGCTCACCGGGGGCTATGAACACTGAAGCTTTCTTT	CASSPGAMNTEAFF
TRBD2	TRBJ2-1	TRBV10-3	-	TGTGCCATCAGTGGGGAGGGCTCCCACAATGAGCAGTTCTTC	CAISGEGSHNEQFF
-	TRBJ2-7	TRBV7-9	-	TGTGCCAGCAGCTTAGATACAGGGACCCCAAAGCAGTACTTC	CASSLDTGTPKQYF
TRBD1	TRBJ1-4	TRBV3-1/TRBV3-2	-	TGTGCCAGCAGCCAACAAGGACAGGAAGGAAAACTGTTTTTT	CASSQQGQEGKLFF
TRBD1	TRBJ1-5	TRBV7-9	-	TGTGCCAGCAGCGGACAGGGGAGACAGCCCCAGCATTTT	CASSGQGRQPQHF
TRBD1	TRBJ1-6	TRBV19	-	TGTGCCAGTAGTACACAGGGGTTAAAGAATTCACCCCTCCACTTT	CASSTQGLKNSPLHF
-	TRBJ1-3	TRBV19	-	TGTGCCAGTAGTATGGGAGGTTGGCAGAGCTCTGGAAACACCATATATTTT	CASSMGGWQSSGNTIYF
-	TRBJ2-4	TRBV7-9	-	TGTGCCAGCAGCTCCACAGGATCCGTAGCCAAAAACATTCAGTACTTC	CASSSTGSVAKNIQYF
-	TRBJ2-7	TRBV6-5	-	TGTGCCAGCACCCCCCGCCAGGGGCCCGACTACGAGCAGTACTTC	CASTPRQGPDYEQYF
TRBD1	TRBJ1-2	TRBV5-4	-	TGTGCCAGCAGCCCGACAGGGAAAATCGATGGCTACACCTTC	CASSPTGKIDGYTF
TRBD1	TRBJ2-7	TRBV6-5	-	TGTGCCAGCAGACCGGGACAGGGCTACGAGCAGTACTTC	CASRPGQGYEQYF
TRBD2	TRBJ2-7	TRBV29-1	few	TGCAGCGTTGACGGGAGGGCCGGAAATGAGCAGTACTTC	CSVDGRAGNEQYF
-	TRBJ1-1	TRBV21-1	-	TGTGCCAGCATAACAACAGGGTCGTGGTCTGAAGCTTTCTTT	CASITTGSWSEAFF
-	TRBJ2-5	TRBV7-7	-	TGTGCTAGCAGCTTATCCCCCCTCCCCCAAGAGACCCAGTACTTC	CASSLSPLPQETQYF
TRBD1	TRBJ1-2	TRBV7-2	-	TGTGCCAGCAGCGGACAGGTTGACTATGGCTACACCTTC	CASSGQVDYGYTF
-	TRBJ1-1	TRBV5-8	-	TGTGCCAGCAGCTGGCCGTCGAACACTGAAGCTTTCTTT	CASSWPSNTEAFF
TRBD1	TRBJ1-2	TRBV7-2	once	TGTGCCAGCAGCCTGCTGGGACAGGGGATAGGCTACACCTTC	CASSLLGQGIGYTF
-	TRBJ2-3	TRBV9	-	TGTGCCAGCAGCATAGAGGGGGGGCCAGGAGATACGCAGTATTTT	CASSIEGGPGDTQYF
TRBD2	TRBJ2-5	TRBV4-1	-	TGCGCCAGCAGCCGTCTAGGATTAGCGGGAGGGCAAGAGACCCAGTACTTC	CASSRLGLAGGQETQYF
-	TRBJ1-1	TRBV5-1	few	TGCGCCAGCAGCTCACAGGGAAACACTGAAGCTTTCTTT	CASSSQGNTEAFF
-	TRBJ1-6	TRBV30	-	TGTGCCTCGTCCAGGAGCTCCTATAATTCACCCCTCCACTTT	CASSRSSYNSPLHF
-	TRBJ2-1	TRBV6-5	-	TGTGCCAGCGAGGGTGGCTACAATGAGCAGTTCTTC	CASEGGYNEQFF
-	TRBJ2-3	TRBV18	-	TGTGCCAGCTCCTTGAAACGGGGGGCCCACACAGATACGCAGTATTTT	CASSLKRGAHTDTQYF
-	TRBJ2-5	TRBV6-1	-	TGTGCCAGCAGTGAAGAAGCCCGAGGGGCCCAGTACTTC	CASSEEARGAQYF